This T cell receptor (beta chain) was sequenced during a study of shared clonotypes between healthy human individuals. Germline V gene sequence: CDR1 SSHAT, CDR2 FNYEAQ (reference sequence). The CDR3 sequence is 17 residues long. Trimming cost V 2 bases and J 4 bases; bases outside gene matches: 9. Profiled with immunoSEQ multiplex PCR; TCRdb holds only in-frame clones, not every one. The sample contains about 2.5 million clones, around 92% of which appear only once. Sequencing was done on a sample of naive CD4+ T cells from PBMCs. The subset: CD45RA+ positively selected. The TCR was taken from a man younger than 35 in good health. Some clones in this sample may be carry-over from other donors' samples. This rearrangement joins TRBV7-7 to TRBJ2-1, with 9 bases lining up with TRBD2. The CDR3 here is CASSLLAGGPGYNEQFF. The CDR3 DNA is TGTGCCAGCAGCTTACTGGCGGGAGGGCCAGGATACAATGAGCAGTTCTTC.